These 12 T cell receptor beta chains originate from one sample sequenced in a study of blood T cell repertoires in COVID-19. Some clones are missing from TCRdb's copy, which holds only in-frame ones; the method was immunoSEQ multiplex PCR. The sample has almost 400,000 clones, 87% seen once; the top ten hold 2.3%. The specimen sequenced was peripheral blood. The receptor set was obtained from a woman aged 60-70 years with COVID-19, enrolled during active disease.

A few counts support this clone. V is TRBV29-1 and J is TRBJ1-2, with D perhaps TRBD1 (6 bases). This CDR3 spans 12 amino acids. V dropped 6 bases and J dropped 7 bases, with 15 bases sitting between them. Germline values: CDR1 SQVTM, CDR2 ANQGSEA. CDR3 sequence reads: CSVRGGVGGYTF. The CDR3 DNA follows: TGCAGCGTGAGGGGGGGAGTCGGTGGCTACACCTTC.

V gene TRBV7-8 combines with J gene TRBJ1-3, with D tentatively TRBD1 (6 bases). The CDR3 consists of 18 residues. V lost 0 bases and J 3 bases, leaving 18 bases between the germline ends. CDR1 is SGHVS and CDR2 is FQNEAQ in the germline V gene. CDR3 sequence reads: CASSLAGEGVGFGNTIYF. The DNA of the CDR3 is TGTGCCAGCAGCTTAGCGGGGGAGGGGGTAGGATTTGGAAACACCATATATTTT.

The rearrangement uses TRBV5-1 and TRBJ2-3, with a weak D call TRBD2 (5 bases). The CDR3 spans 15 residues. The V gene lost 0 bases and the J gene lost 1 base, with 9 bases spanning the gap. Germline loops: CDR1 SGHRS, CDR2 YFSETQ. The CDR3: CASSLAVSGTDTQYF. The CDR3 nucleotides are TGCGCCAGCAGCTTGGCGGTTAGCGGCACAGATACGCAGTATTTT. Supplemented by reference TRBV5-1 and TRBJ2-3, the full variable domain reads KAGVTQTPRYLIKTRGQQVTLSCSPISGHRSVSWYQQTPGQGLQFLFEYFSETQRNKGNFPGRFSGRQFSNSRSEMNVSTLELGDSALYLCASSLAVSGTDTQYFGPGTRLTVL.

The chain recombines TRBV28 with TRBJ1-2; the D gene is possibly TRBD1 (5 bases). CDR1 and CDR2 from the germline V gene are MDHEN and SYDVKM. The V and J ends lost 2 bases and 4 bases respectively, with 11 bases between them. The CDR3 spans 14 residues. In DNA, the CDR3 is TGTGCCAGCAGTTTAGTGGGGGGGAGCTATGGCTACACCTTC. Translated: CASSLVGGSYGYTF.

A few counts support this clone. The rearrangement links TRBV30 to TRBJ2-2; weak D call: TRBD1 (6 bases). Germline CDR1 and CDR2: GTSNPN and SVGIG (reference sequence). The CDR3 totals 13 residues. V was shortened by 5 bases and J by 6 bases, with 13 bases between the two germline ends. DNA of the CDR3: TGTGCCTGGCGACAGGTTTCGGCCGGGGAGCTGTTTTTT. It codes for CAWRQVSAGELFF.

The chain links TRBV20-1 to TRBJ2-7; 11 nucleotides agree with TRBD1. The CDR3 contains 15 residues. After removal of 3 bases from V and 1 base from J, the junction contained 5 bases not matched to a gene. Per the germline V gene, CDR1 is DFQATT and CDR2 is SNEGSKA (reference sequence). CDR3 sequence reads: CSASGQGAVSYEQYF. The CDR3, as DNA: TGCAGTGCTAGTGGACAGGGGGCTGTGTCCTACGAGCAGTACTTC.

The J gene is TRBJ1-5, the V gene TRBV19; tentative D call: TRBD1 (5 bases). Deletions cut 5 bases from V and 2 bases from J, with 13 bases between. The CDR3 is 15 amino acids. Germline values: CDR1 LNHDA, CDR2 SQIVND (reference sequence). The CDR3 nucleotides are TGTGCCAGTAGTCCTCAGGGTCTTGGCAATCAGCCCCAGCATTTT. This encodes CASSPQGLGNQPQHF.

The chain carries TRBV9 and TRBJ1-2, with TRBD1 identical over 7 bases. In germline, CDR1 is SGDLS, CDR2 YYNGEE. This CDR3 is built from 15 residues. Trimming removed 3 bases from V and 1 base from J; junction bases left unmatched: 6. CDR3 sequence reads: CASSGSGQVNYGYTF. The CDR3 DNA is TGTGCCAGCAGCGGATCCGGACAGGTTAACTATGGCTACACCTTC.

The chain joins TRBV19 to TRBJ2-2, with D tentatively TRBD2 (6 bases). Deletions cut 5 bases from V and 0 bases from J, with 10 bases between. Germline V gene sequence: CDR1 LNHDA, CDR2 SQIVND (reference sequence). The length of the CDR3 is 15 residues. CDR3 loop: CASSRRATNTGELFF. Written as DNA, the CDR3 is TGTGCCAGTAGTCGGAGGGCGACGAACACCGGGGAGCTGTTTTTT.

V and J are TRBV5-1 and TRBJ2-5, with 7 bases that match TRBD1. V lost 0 bases and J lost 0; bases outside the gene matches: 5. Germline-derived CDR1 and CDR2 are SGHRS and YFSETQ. This CDR3 spans 16 amino acids. This chain's CDR3 is CASSLAQGPYQETQYF. Here the CDR3 DNA reads TGCGCCAGCAGCTTGGCACAGGGGCCCTACCAAGAGACCCAGTACTTC. The variable domain in full, with the rest retrieved from reference TRBV5-1 and TRBJ2-5, is KAGVTQTPRYLIKTRGQQVTLSCSPISGHRSVSWYQQTPGQGLQFLFEYFSETQRNKGNFPGRFSGRQFSNSRSEMNVSTLELGDSALYLCASSLAQGPYQETQYFGPGTRLLVL.

This chain uses TRBV27 with TRBJ1-2, with 8 bases fitting TRBD1. The germline gives CDR1 MNHEY, CDR2 SMNVEV (reference sequence). The CDR3 extends over 16 amino acids. V trimming: 3 bases; J trimming: 5 bases; junction bases outside the gene matches: 11. The chain's CDR3 is CASSFSQGALGYGYTF. DNA for the CDR3: TGTGCCAGCAGTTTTTCTCAGGGGGCGCTAGGGTATGGCTACACCTTC.

V usage is TRBV11-2 and J usage is TRBJ1-5, with 7 positions matching TRBD1. In germline, CDR1 is SGHAT, CDR2 FQNNGV. J lost 4 bases, V lost 2 bases, and 2 bases had no gene match. This CDR3 has 14 amino acids. CDR3 protein: CASSLTGANQPQHF. The CDR3 DNA is TGTGCCAGCAGCTTAACAGGGGCGAATCAGCCCCAGCATTTT.